The table lists the clone carrying this T cell receptor (beta chain) with many counts. Antigen unknown. RNA was extracted from bulk tissue without any cell sorting. Chemotherapy-naive patients with new lung cancer underwent thoracic surgery in China, August–late 2014. The library came from three nested PCR rounds adapted from ARM-PCR protocols. TCRdb processed the multiplex PCR reads anew with MiXCR; each CDR3 protein has one entry. The sample has roughly 120,000 distinct CDR3 sequences, roughly 77% seen once. The data are from a study of tumor and adjacent non-tumor tissue in lung cancer. Between the trimmed V and J ends, which lost 3 bases and 4 bases, there was a span of 7 bases. The CDR3 has 13 residues. Germline V gene sequence: CDR1 SGHAT, CDR2 FQNNGV. Overall study findings and caveats: TCR diversity was significantly greater in tumor than normal lung tissue.

The chain carries TRBV11-2 and TRBJ2-1; unclear D gene. The sample consisted of lung tumor tissue. This sequence originates from a woman aged 60 to 75 with non-small cell lung cancer. The CDR3, as DNA: TGTGCCAGCAGCTTTTCCCTGTACAATGAGCAGTTCTTC. Protein: CASSFSLYNEQFF.